This TCR beta chain came from a study of shared clonotypes between healthy human individuals (dated by TCRdb to the early 2020s). For the wider study: Three men and two women, aged 18 to 49 years, made up the cohort. For each donor, CD4 naive and CD4 memory were each run on three plates, CD8 naive on two plates, and CD8 memory on one plate. To estimate repertoire size and how much clonotypes are shared between individuals, the study performed deep sequencing of blood TCR repertoires from a few healthy adults. Libraries were prepared and TCR repertoires were sequenced by different laboratories using diverse techniques, in order to increase sequencing depth and limit assay-specific biases. Per donor, leukapheresis produced somewhere between about 0.9 and 9.5 billion PBMCs. Here is what the overall study found, with its caveats: The small number of donors limited the genetic and exposure-history diversity represented. Only blood was sampled, and tissue TCR repertoires likely differ from those in blood. Rarefaction of sorted-subset datasets indicated incomplete sequencing despite the large sequencing depth. Estimated clonotype richness was generally larger for naive than for memory subsets. Pairwise subsampling indicated that sequencing depth was expected to affect the degree of clonotype sharing among donors. When a few donors were compared, the shared fraction of clonotypes was around 4.6% for naive CD4, 3.5% to 4% for naive CD8, more than 2% for memory CD4, and around 0.37% for memory CD8. Clonotypes shared by all four sorted-subset donors showed higher generation probabilities than non-shared clonotypes.

The donors were healthy, HIV-negative adults with no recently reported acute infections or vaccinations. Every donor was a Caucasian adult residing in Nashville, Tennessee, USA. CD4+ T cells were enriched by magnetic negative selection; naive cells were then positively selected on CD45RA, and the negative fraction formed the memory subset. After blood collection by leukapheresis, PBMCs were isolated using Ficoll-Histopaque density gradient centrifugation and then cryopreserved in the vapor phase of liquid nitrogen. Analytical flow cytometry was used to check the purity and quantity of each magnetically sorted T cell population. Each sorted fraction had its genomic DNA isolated and then quantified by UV absorbance on a Nanodrop 2000c. TCR CDR3 regions were amplified from genomic DNA by multiplex PCR using the deep immunoSEQ assay. Extracted genomic DNA from each cell subset was spread evenly across all wells of several immunoSEQ 96-well plates, with each plate serving as a replicate. For sorted subsets, 200 to 250 ng of genomic DNA, equivalent to some 30,000 T cell genomes, went into each replicate PCR. Purified libraries were quantified with a Qubit 3.0 fluorometer, sized on a Bioanalyzer 2100, and re-quantified with the KAPA Library Quantification kit. Every immunoSEQ 96-well plate was sequenced on a dedicated single-read 150-cycle Illumina NextSeq 550 flow cell. Per the authors' processing: Because the immunoSEQ output included only junctional sequences and no quality scores, the filtering could not be the same as the filtering used for full-length reads. To assign V/J genes and CDR3, sequences were annotated against IMGT germline references using PyIR, a Python wrapper for IgBLAST v1.9. Reads were removed for weak V/J assignments (E-value above 1e-6), missing CDR3, stop codons, out-of-frame junctions, or ambiguous translated residues. V3J clonotypes were defined as sequences sharing the same inferred V gene, J gene, and CDR3 amino acid sequence. To compute the percentage overlap between repertoires, the number of shared unique clonotypes was divided by the size of the smaller repertoire. Richness of each repertoire was evaluated using RTK rarefaction, the Chao1 estimator, and Recon v2.1 estimates of unobserved clonotypes. For all TCRbeta clonotypes obtained by the gDNA method from a few donors, generation probabilities were computed with OLGA. TCRdb re-hosts the immuneACCESS table, in-frame sequences only. Its copies lack some clones; in the studies checked, an unresolved V gene accounts for under half of them, and the cause for the rest is not known. The V and J calls and clone size come from that table; D and trimming were worked out from the DNA. This sample comprises over a million clones, around 78% of them detected only once. Approximately 0.5% of the sample lies in the top ten.

Comment on this clone: The specificity of this receptor is unknown. No much larger clonotype is one base removed from it; base qualities were not supplied.

The sequenced sample was memory CD4+ T cells from PBMCs. In light of the paper, this sample's cell subset or site label describes: CD45RA-negative fraction. The sequence derives from a man between 18 and 35 years old in good health. Some clones in this sample may be carry-over from other donors' samples.

The CDR3 protein is CASEDRGGSNQPQHF. The nucleotide sequence is given as TGTGCCAGCGAAGACAGGGGAGGTAGCAATCAGCCCCAGCATTTT. The chain employs TRBV19 and TRBJ1-5, with TRBD1 identical over 8 junction bases. The CDR3 spans 15 residues, from the cysteine through the phenylalanine. The only DNA kept is the CDR3, 45 bases in frame from the first base. At the junction V is shortened by 9 bases and J by 0 bases; bases outside the gene matches: 7. CDR1 and CDR2 are drawn from the germline V gene (reference sequence): LNHDA, SQIVND.